Following are 20 T cell receptor beta chains from one sample sequenced in a study of radiotherapy plus CTLA-4 blockade in lung cancer. TCRdb keeps only in-frame clones here, not all; method: immunoSEQ multiplex PCR. Of approximately 52,000 clones detected, approximately 80% appear once; the ten largest clones hold about 2.2%. The starting material was peripheral blood, obtained from a patient treated with radiotherapy plus ipilimumab. These receptors all stem from a human donor with non-small cell lung cancer whose response to radiotherapy plus ipilimumab could not be evaluated.

This clone has only a few counts. V gene TRBV2 combines with J gene TRBJ2-2, with 7 nucleotides matching TRBD1. V trimming: 8 bases; J trimming: 6 bases; junction bases outside the gene matches: 9. CDR1 SNHLY and CDR2 FYNNEI come from the germline V gene. This CDR3 region has 14 residues. The CDR3 coding sequence is TGTGCCAGCCAGACCGACAGGGTCGCCGGGGAGCTGTTTTTT. As protein: CASQTDRVAGELFF.

The chain couples TRBV6-5 to TRBJ1-3, with TRBD1 identical over 7 bases. CDR1 MNHEY and CDR2 SVGAGI come from the germline V gene. The CDR3 totals 13 residues. J was trimmed by 4 bases and V by 5 bases; bases with no gene match: 2. This CDR3 is CASSPGGGNTIYF. The CDR3 DNA is TGTGCCAGCAGTCCAGGGGGAGGAAACACCATATATTTT.

V is TRBV10-3 and J is TRBJ1-1; D unresolved. The germline gives CDR1 ENHRY, CDR2 SYGVKD. This CDR3 is built from 15 residues. Trimming took off 6 bases at V and 0 bases at J, with 14 bases between the two ends. Here the CDR3 DNA reads TGTGCCATCAGGAGTTCTAGTGTTGTGAACACTGAAGCTTTCTTT. As protein: CAIRSSSVVNTEAFF.

This clone was seen a few times. This chain uses TRBV14 with TRBJ1-6; 7 bases fit TRBD1. With V trimmed by 4 bases and J by 7 bases, 7 bases remained unmatched. The CDR3 totals 15 residues. Germline-derived CDR1 and CDR2 are SGHDN and FVKESK. The CDR3 loop is CASSPTTGYNSPLHF. CDR3 DNA: TGTGCCAGCAGCCCAACGACAGGGTACAATTCACCCCTCCACTTT.

The rearrangement uses TRBV5-4 and TRBJ1-1; TRBD1 is a possible D gene (5 bases). The CDR3 extends over 15 amino acids. The ends were cut back, 4 bases at V and 0 bases at J, with 13 bases in the middle. Germline CDR1 SGHNT, CDR2 YYREEE (reference sequence). The DNA for the CDR3 is TGTGCCAGCAGCCCCCTAGGGGCCCTGAACACTGAAGCTTTCTTT. It specifies CASSPLGALNTEAFF.

The chain joins TRBV28 to TRBJ1-1, with 7 nucleotides matching TRBD1. The CDR3 is made up of 15 amino acids. Germline V lookup: CDR1 MDHEN, CDR2 SYDVKM. After removal of 3 bases from V and 1 base from J, the junction contained 5 bases not matched to a gene. The CDR3 coding sequence is TGTGCCAGCAGTTTTAGGGGGCCGAGGAACACTGAAGCTTTCTTT. The encoded protein is CASSFRGPRNTEAFF.

The chain joins TRBV9 to TRBJ2-7; 9 bases fit TRBD1. The CDR3 has 15 residues. Germline values: CDR1 SGDLS, CDR2 YYNGEE. The V and J ends lost 3 bases and 4 bases, in that order; junction bases with no gene match: 8. CDR3 residues: CASSAGQGGPYEQYF. In DNA, the CDR3 is TGTGCCAGCAGCGCGGGACAGGGAGGGCCGTACGAGCAGTACTTC.

The chain links TRBV4-3 to TRBJ2-7; TRBD2 matches at 11 bases. The CDR3 is 15 amino acids. The germline gives CDR1 LGHNA, CDR2 YSLEER. Trimming took 5 bases from V and 4 from J; bases not matched to a gene: 7. DNA of the CDR3: TGCGCCAGCAGCGAATCTAGCGGGGGGTATTACGAGCAGTACTTC. It yields the protein CASSESSGGYYEQYF.

The chain combines TRBV5-8 with TRBJ1-1; tentatively, D is TRBD1 (6 bases). The germline V gene encodes CDR1 SGHTS and CDR2 YDEGEE. Between the trimmed V and J ends, which lost 7 bases and 5 bases, there was a span of 15 bases. CDR3 length: 13 amino acids. The CDR3 DNA reads as TGTGCCAGCGGGAAAACAGGGTTGACTGAAGCTTTCTTT. This sequence encodes CASGKTGLTEAFF.

The chain employs TRBV7-9 and TRBJ2-5; 12 bases match TRBD2. The length of the CDR3 is 17 residues. CDR1 and CDR2 (germline): SEHNR, FQNEAQ (reference sequence). V lost 5 bases and J lost 4; bases outside the gene matches: 11. In DNA, the CDR3 is TGTGCCAGCAGCCCACCCCGGACTAGCGGGAAGGGAGAGACCCAGTACTTC. Its translation is CASSPPRTSGKGETQYF.

The rearrangement links TRBV13 to TRBJ2-3; D is perhaps TRBD2 (6 bases). This CDR3 is built from 17 residues. The germline V and J ends were trimmed by 1 base and 0 bases, with 14 bases remaining between them. CDR1 is PRHDT and CDR2 is FYEKMQ in the germline V gene (reference sequence). DNA for the CDR3: TGTGCCAGCAGCTTAGCCCGGCTGGCGGGAAGCACAGATACGCAGTATTTT. It encodes CASSLARLAGSTDTQYF.

The chain combines TRBV4-3 with TRBJ2-1; 9 nucleotides line up with TRBD2. The trim removed 8 bases at V and 6 bases at J, leaving 11 bases unmatched. The CDR3 contains 15 residues. Germline CDR1 LGHNA, CDR2 YSLEER. CDR3 region: CASHPGSGRPNEQFF. For the CDR3, the DNA is TGCGCCAGCCACCCGGGGAGCGGGAGGCCCAATGAGCAGTTCTTC.

The genes are TRBV4-1 and TRBJ2-7; no clear D gene. The V gene's germline CDR1 is MGHRA and CDR2 YSYEKL. This CDR3 region has 12 residues. V was cut by 3 bases and J by 4 bases, with 7 bases left in between. The CDR3 sequence: CASSQASYEQYF. The CDR3 region has the DNA TGCGCCAGCAGCCAGGCCTCATACGAGCAGTACTTC.

V is TRBV29-1 and J is TRBJ2-7; D possibly corresponds to TRBD1 (5 bases). CDR3 size: 14 residues. V was clipped by 0 bases and J by 6 bases, with 15 bases between them. Germline-derived CDR1 and CDR2 are SQVTM and ANQGSEA. The CDR3 protein is CSVEEPGKGIEQYF. CDR3 in DNA: TGCAGCGTTGAAGAACCAGGGAAGGGGATCGAGCAGTACTTC.

The chain combines TRBV7-8 with TRBJ1-1; tentatively, D is TRBD1 (5 bases). Germline-derived CDR1 and CDR2 are SGHVS and FQNEAQ. V was clipped by 5 bases and J by 4 bases, with 14 bases between them. The CDR3 spans 14 residues. In nucleotides, the CDR3 is TGTGCCAGCAGCCCTGGTCAGGGAGGCACTGAAGCTTTCTTT. Translating gives CASSPGQGGTEAFF. Full variable domain (rest looked up from reference TRBV7-8 and TRBJ1-1): GAGVSQSPRYKVAKRGQDVALRCDPISGHVSLFWYQQALGQGPEFLTYFQNEAQLDKSGLPSDRFFAERPEGSVSTLKIQRTQQEDSAVYLCASSPGQGGTEAFFGQGTRLTVV.

The chain couples TRBV4-3 to TRBJ2-7, with D possibly being TRBD1 (5 bases). V lost 1 base and J lost 4, with 11 bases in between. Looked up from germline, CDR1 is LGHNA and CDR2 is YSLEER. This CDR3 has 14 amino acids. CDR3 loop: CASSQAAGYYEQYF. In nucleotides, the CDR3 is TGCGCCAGCAGCCAAGCTGCAGGGTATTACGAGCAGTACTTC.

The chain has TRBV18 and TRBJ2-7; the match to TRBD2 covers 13 bases. The CDR3 length is 18 residues. CDR1 and CDR2 from the germline V gene are KGHSH and LQKENI. V shed 4 bases, J shed 6 bases, and the junction held 15 bases outside the gene matches. CDR3 bases: TGTGCCAGCTCACGAGGGACTAGCGGGACACCTCAGAGGTCCGAGCAGTACTTC. Its translation is CASSRGTSGTPQRSEQYF. The whole variable domain, filled in from reference TRBV18 and TRBJ2-7, reads NAGVMQNPRHLVRRRGQEARLRCSPMKGHSHVYWYRQLPEEGLKFMVYLQKENIIDESGMPKERFSAEFPKEGPSILRIQQVVRGDSAAYFCASSRGTSGTPQRSEQYFGPGTRLTVT.

This clone was detected only a few times. The chain uses TRBV7-2 and TRBJ2-7; 10 bases agree with TRBD2. The CDR3 extends over 15 amino acids. Per germline, CDR1 SGHTA and CDR2 FQGNSA. With V trimmed by 5 bases and J by 3 bases, 7 bases remained unmatched. DNA of the CDR3: TGTGCCAGCAGCCTTGGGACTAGCGACCTCTACGAGCAGTACTTC. Its translation is CASSLGTSDLYEQYF. Full variable domain (rest looked up from reference TRBV7-2 and TRBJ2-7): GAGVSQSPSNKVTEKGKDVELRCDPISGHTALYWYRQSLGQGLEFLIYFQGNSAPDKSGLPSDRFSAERTGGSVSTLTIQRTQQEDSAVYLCASSLGTSDLYEQYFGPGTRLTVT.

This chain uses TRBV19 with TRBJ2-1; the match to TRBD2 covers 10 bases. V trimming: 2 bases; J trimming: 0 bases; junction bases outside the gene matches: 10. The CDR3 is 19 amino acids. Germline V gives CDR1 LNHDA, CDR2 SQIVND (reference sequence). CDR3 residues: CASSISSGSSLYSYNEQFF. In nucleotides, the CDR3 is TGTGCCAGTAGTATATCTAGCGGGAGCTCCCTTTACTCCTACAATGAGCAGTTCTTC.

A few counts support this clone. This chain links TRBV30 with TRBJ1-5; maybe TRBD1 (5 bases). The germline V gene has CDR1 GTSNPN and CDR2 SVGIG (reference sequence). The CDR3 totals 12 residues. Trimming removed 2 bases from V and 5 bases from J, with 7 bases in between. Written as DNA, the CDR3 is TGTGCCTGGAGTTGGGGGGATCAGCCCCAGCATTTT. Protein product: CAWSWGDQPQHF.